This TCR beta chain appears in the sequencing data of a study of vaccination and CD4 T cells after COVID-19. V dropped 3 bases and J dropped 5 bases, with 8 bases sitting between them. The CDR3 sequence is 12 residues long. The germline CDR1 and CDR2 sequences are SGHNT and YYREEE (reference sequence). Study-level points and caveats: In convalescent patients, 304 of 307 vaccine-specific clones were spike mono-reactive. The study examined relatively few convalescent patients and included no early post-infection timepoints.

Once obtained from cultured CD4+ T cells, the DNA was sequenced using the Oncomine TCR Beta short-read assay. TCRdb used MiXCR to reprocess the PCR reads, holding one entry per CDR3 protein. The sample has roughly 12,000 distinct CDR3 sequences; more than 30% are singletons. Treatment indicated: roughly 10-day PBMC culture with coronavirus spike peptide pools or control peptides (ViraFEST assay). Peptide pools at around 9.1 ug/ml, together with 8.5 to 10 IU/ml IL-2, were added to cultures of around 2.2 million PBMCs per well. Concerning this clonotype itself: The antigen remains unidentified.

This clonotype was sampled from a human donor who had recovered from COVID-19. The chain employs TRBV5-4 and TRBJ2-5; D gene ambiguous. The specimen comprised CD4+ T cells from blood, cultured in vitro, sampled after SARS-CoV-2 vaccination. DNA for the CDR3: TGTGCCAGCAGCTATACGGGCGAGACCCAGTACTTC. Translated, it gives CASSYTGETQYF.